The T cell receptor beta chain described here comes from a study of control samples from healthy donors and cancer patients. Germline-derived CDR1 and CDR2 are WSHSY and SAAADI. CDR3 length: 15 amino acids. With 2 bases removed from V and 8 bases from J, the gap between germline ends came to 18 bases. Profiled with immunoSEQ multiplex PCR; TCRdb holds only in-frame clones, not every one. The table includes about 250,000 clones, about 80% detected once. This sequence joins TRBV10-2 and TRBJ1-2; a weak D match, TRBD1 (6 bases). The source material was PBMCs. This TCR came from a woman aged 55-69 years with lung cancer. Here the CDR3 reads CASSEPRPGGRGYTF. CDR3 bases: TGCGCCAGCAGTGAGCCCCGCCCGGGGGGCCGGGGCTACACCTTC.